A single sample is the source of the 32 T cell receptor beta chains below, sequenced in a study of shared clonotypes between healthy human individuals. Libraries were prepared by immunoSEQ multiplex PCR; TCRdb keeps only in-frame clonotypes and omits some of them. This table holds tens of thousands of clones, roughly two thirds found once. Source material: memory CD8+ T cells sorted from blood. Stated subset: CD45RO+ cells pooled with CCR7-negative TemRA cells. The source is a man aged 25-45 years in good health.

This clone has a count of ten or more. This chain connects TRBV5-4 to TRBJ2-7; 11 bases agree with TRBD2. CDR3 length: 18 residues. The germline V gene encodes CDR1 SGHNT and CDR2 YYREEE (reference sequence). Germline trimming cut 4 bases from V and 0 bases from J; bases unmatched to any gene: 12. CDR3 loop: CASSPVKGTSGNSYEQYF. CDR3 DNA sequence: TGTGCCAGCAGCCCAGTTAAGGGGACTAGCGGCAACTCCTACGAGCAGTACTTC. The full variable domain, with the rest looked up from reference TRBV5-4 and TRBJ2-7, is ETGVTQSPTHLIKTRGQQVTLRCSSQSGHNTVSWYQQALGQGPQFIFQYYREEENGRGNFPPRFSGLQFPNYSSELNVNALELDDSALYLCASSPVKGTSGNSYEQYFGPGTRLTVT.

V and J are TRBV27 and TRBJ2-1; maybe TRBD1 (6 bases). Trimming cost V 0 bases and J 8 bases, with 14 bases left between them. The germline CDR1 and CDR2 sequences are MNHEY and SMNVEV (reference sequence). The CDR3 loop spans 15 amino acids. The CDR3 sequence is CASSLSIQGQDEQFF. In nucleotides, the CDR3 is TGTGCCAGCAGTTTATCCATACAGGGCCAGGATGAGCAGTTCTTC.

The rearrangement uses TRBV11-2 and TRBJ2-7; 7 positions agree with TRBD1. V shed 5 bases, J shed 7 bases, and the junction held 8 bases outside the gene matches. From germline, CDR1 is SGHAT and CDR2 FQNNGV. The CDR3 loop spans 13 amino acids. In nucleotides, the CDR3 is TGTGCCAGCAGCCCCTTCGGCAGGGGGGAGCAGTACTTC. It yields the protein CASSPFGRGEQYF. Based on the CDR3 plus reference TRBV11-2 and TRBJ2-7, the full variable domain is EAGVAQSPRYKIIEKRQSVAFWCNPISGHATLYWYQQILGQGPKLLIQFQNNGVVDDSQLPKDRFSAERLKGVDSTLKIQPAKLEDSAVYLCASSPFGRGEQYFGPGTRLTVT.

Points on this clone: Other DNA variants within this sample encode the same CDR3. V is TRBV5-1 and J is TRBJ2-5; possible D gene TRBD1, 5 bases. Trimming cost V 1 base and J 5 bases, with 9 bases left between them. This CDR3 spans 13 amino acids. Per germline, CDR1 SGHRS and CDR2 YFSETQ. CDR3 sequence: CASSLQGSETQYF. CDR3 in DNA: TGCGCCAGCAGCTTGCAGGGTAGCGAGACCCAGTACTTC.

This chain links TRBV10-2 with TRBJ2-7; 9 bases match TRBD1. Germline CDR1 reads WSHSY; CDR2 reads SAAADI. V lost 0 bases and J lost 9; bases outside the gene matches: 6. The CDR3 loop spans 14 amino acids. CDR3 bases: TGCGCCAGCAGTGAGTCTCTTTGGGACAGGGTGCAGTACTTC. Its protein product is CASSESLWDRVQYF.

The chain has TRBV27 and TRBJ2-1; no definite D call. In germline, CDR1 is MNHEY, CDR2 SMNVEV (reference sequence). There are 17 residues in the CDR3. V was pared by 2 bases and J by 0 bases, with 14 bases between. In DNA, the CDR3 is TGTGCCAGCAGTTTAAGTCGTTTCCAGAGCTCCTACAATGAGCAGTTCTTC. Amino acid sequence: CASSLSRFQSSYNEQFF.

This clone was counted only a few times. The V and J genes are TRBV6-4 and TRBJ2-1; 10 bases agree with TRBD2. The CDR3 is 15 amino acids. Looked up from germline, CDR1 is MRHNA and CDR2 is SNTAGT. Trimming cost V 10 bases and J 9 bases; bases outside gene matches: 15. The CDR3: CATSIKREGPAEQFF. The CDR3 nucleotides read TGTGCCACCTCGATTAAGCGGGAGGGCCCGGCTGAGCAGTTCTTC.

This clone occurred a few times. V gene TRBV25-1 combines with J gene TRBJ2-5; D may be TRBD1 (6 bases). The CDR3 is made up of 16 amino acids. V was cut by 6 bases and J by 1 base, with 18 bases left in between. Germline CDR1 is MGHDK and CDR2 is SYGVNS. Here the CDR3 reads CASSQLGGDPQETQYF. CDR3 in DNA: TGTGCCAGCAGCCAACTAGGGGGAGACCCCCAAGAGACCCAGTACTTC.

V usage is TRBV7-2 and J usage is TRBJ2-1; 8 nucleotides match TRBD2. The ends lost 9 bases at V and 1 base at J; junction bases unmatched: 8. Germline assignment: CDR1 SGHTA and CDR2 FQGNSA. CDR3 length: 15 amino acids. CDR3 DNA sequence: TGTGCCAGTTGTCCGGGCGGGAGGTCCTACAATGAGCAGTTCTTC. Translating gives CASCPGGRSYNEQFF.

The chain recombines TRBV5-6 with TRBJ2-4; D unresolved. The CDR3 sequence is 14 residues long. From germline, CDR1 is SGHDT and CDR2 YYEEEE. V was cut by 4 bases and J by 6 bases, with 14 bases left in between. CDR3 sequence: CASSRVLSGNIQYF. The CDR3 region has the DNA TGTGCCAGCAGCCGAGTGTTGTCGGGAAACATTCAGTACTTC.

This chain links TRBV7-6 with TRBJ2-1, with TRBD2 identical over 8 bases. With V trimmed by 5 bases and J by 2 bases, 11 bases remained unmatched. The CDR3 extends over 17 amino acids. Germline CDR1 SGHVS, CDR2 FNYEAQ. CDR3: CASSPMGGRMPYNEQFF. The CDR3 DNA is TGTGCCAGCAGCCCCATGGGCGGGAGGATGCCCTACAATGAGCAGTTCTTC.

This clone was counted ten times or more. The chain employs TRBV5-4 and TRBJ2-7; D remains ambiguous. The germline V and J ends were trimmed by 4 bases and 1 base, with 12 bases remaining between them. Germline V gene data show CDR1 as SGHNT and CDR2 as YYREEE (reference sequence). The CDR3 is 14 amino acids. CDR3 sequence reads: CASSPFPSSYEQYF. The DNA for the CDR3 is TGTGCCAGCAGCCCATTCCCCAGTTCCTACGAGCAGTACTTC.

This clone was seen a few times. This chain links TRBV11-2 with TRBJ1-2; 7 nucleotides align to TRBD1. CDR3 length equals 14 residues. Germline assignment: CDR1 SGHAT and CDR2 FQNNGV. The junction had 10 bases not matched to a gene; V was cut back by 5 bases and J by 7 bases. The CDR3 DNA follows: TGTGCCAGCAGCCGGGACAGCGCCTATGCTGGCTACACCTTC. Translation: CASSRDSAYAGYTF.

This clone was recorded at least ten times. This chain joins TRBV7-9 and TRBJ1-2; no clear D gene. V was clipped by 6 bases and J by 4 bases, with 12 bases between them. CDR3 size: 13 residues. Germline CDR1 reads SEHNR; CDR2 reads FQNEAQ (reference sequence). CDR3: CASSLGGSYGYTF. The CDR3 bases are TGTGCCAGCAGTCTGGGCGGTTCCTATGGCTACACCTTC.

The V call is TRBV28, the J call TRBJ2-7; D is undetermined. The CDR3 is 13 amino acids. Per the germline V gene, CDR1 is MDHEN and CDR2 is SYDVKM. The ends were cut back, 3 bases at V and 3 bases at J, with 9 bases in the middle. CDR3 DNA: TGTGCCAGCAGTTTTGGTACAAGCTACGAGCAGTACTTC. This sequence encodes CASSFGTSYEQYF.

With respect to this clone: This sequence is one base from a far larger clone and is likely a read error. This chain joins TRBV7-8 and TRBJ2-1; no clear D gene. Trimming removed 0 bases at V and 2 bases at J, with 14 bases between. The CDR3 sequence is 17 residues long. In germline, CDR1 is SGHVS, CDR2 FQNEAQ. CDR3 sequence reads: CASSLADFSSAYNEQFF. In DNA, the CDR3 is TGTGCCAGCAGCTTAGCGGATTTTTCGAGTGCCTACAATGAGCAGTTCTTC.

There are many counts of this clone. This chain joins TRBV10-2 and TRBJ2-7; D is perhaps TRBD1 or TRBD2 (5 bases each). CDR3 length: 14 amino acids. Germline V gene lookup returns CDR1 WSHSY and CDR2 SAAADI. Deletions cut 3 bases from V and 6 bases from J, with 15 bases between. The CDR3 DNA is TGCGCCAGCAGTGATCGAGGGACCCCTCGCGAGCAGTACTTC. Protein sequence: CASSDRGTPREQYF.

This clone appeared a few times. The rearrangement links TRBV18 to TRBJ2-1; TRBD1 is a possible D gene (6 bases). V gave up 6 bases and J gave up 2 bases, with 11 bases separating them. The germline V gene has CDR1 KGHSH and CDR2 LQKENI. The CDR3 covers 14 residues. CDR3 in DNA: TGTGCCAGCTCTCCCGGGACAACCTACAATGAGCAGTTCTTC. Amino acid sequence: CASSPGTTYNEQFF.

This clone was observed once. The V and J genes are TRBV10-2 and TRBJ2-7, with 8 bases fitting TRBD2. Germline CDR1 and CDR2: WSHSY and SAAADI. J gave up 2 bases and V 2 bases, and 8 bases lay outside the gene matches. The CDR3 spans 16 residues. CDR3 bases: TGCGCCAGCAGTGAGCTAGCGGGTGCATCCCCCTACGAGCAGTACTTC. Translated, it gives CASSELAGASPYEQYF.

The chain recombines TRBV5-1 with TRBJ2-7, with a possible D match to TRBD2 (7 bases). V was pared by 3 bases and J by 0 bases, with 22 bases between. Germline CDR1 SGHRS, CDR2 YFSETQ. CDR3 length: 18 amino acids. The CDR3 spells CASSSMGAGARNSYEQYF. The CDR3, as DNA: TGCGCCAGCAGCTCAATGGGGGCGGGGGCCAGAAACTCCTACGAGCAGTACTTC.

J is TRBJ2-5 and V is TRBV28; possible D gene TRBD1, 6 bases. Germline assignment: CDR1 MDHEN and CDR2 SYDVKM. This CDR3 has 13 residues. The V and J ends lost 8 bases and 1 base respectively, with 11 bases between them. The CDR3 coding sequence is TGTGCCAGCTGGGCAGGGGCCCAAGAGACCCAGTACTTC. It codes for CASWAGAQETQYF.

The rearrangement uses TRBV28 and TRBJ1-2, with 9 bases fitting TRBD1. The CDR3 runs to 14 residues. V lost 5 bases, J lost 8 bases, and 9 bases stayed unmatched. Germline V CDR1 and CDR2: MDHEN, SYDVKM. This chain's CDR3 is CASSTGTGIGGYTF. CDR3 in DNA: TGTGCCAGCAGTACCGGGACAGGGATCGGCGGCTACACCTTC.

This chain links TRBV4-1 with TRBJ2-5; D possibly matches TRBD1 or TRBD2 (5 bases each). Germline CDR1 is MGHRA and CDR2 is YSYEKL. Trimming stripped 1 base from V and 6 bases from J, with 18 bases between. The CDR3 covers 16 residues. The CDR3 here is CASSQGGVVSVQTQYF. The CDR3 nucleotides are TGCGCCAGCAGCCAAGGAGGGGTTGTAAGTGTGCAGACCCAGTACTTC.

This chain uses TRBV5-1 with TRBJ2-1; TRBD2 matches at 11 bases. Per the germline V gene, CDR1 is SGHRS and CDR2 is YFSETQ. There are 16 residues in the CDR3. Germline trimming cut 2 bases from V and 1 base from J; bases unmatched to any gene: 2. The CDR3 DNA is TGCGCCAGCAGCTTATCTAGCGGGAGGTCCTACAATGAGCAGTTCTTC. Protein sequence: CASSLSSGRSYNEQFF.

The V gene is TRBV4-3, the J gene TRBJ2-7; the D gene could be TRBD1 or TRBD2 (5 bases each). V lost 1 base and J 5 bases, leaving 12 bases between the germline ends. The CDR3 length is 14 residues. CDR1 and CDR2 from the germline V gene are LGHNA and YSLEER. The CDR3 here is CASSQGGRGDEQYF. The CDR3 DNA sequence: TGCGCCAGCAGCCAAGGGGGACGCGGAGACGAGCAGTACTTC.

This clone was seen many times. The chain joins TRBV6-1 to TRBJ2-6; 7 bases are shared with TRBD1. From germline, CDR1 is MNHNS and CDR2 SASEGT. This CDR3 contains 17 residues. Germline trimming cut 4 bases from V and 0 bases from J; bases unmatched to any gene: 6. The CDR3 nucleotides are TGTGCCAGCAGTGTCCGGGACAGCTTCTCTGGGGCCAACGTCCTGACTTTC. Its protein product is CASSVRDSFSGANVLTF.

The table lists this clone with a few counts. The chain employs TRBV27 and TRBJ2-7; no reliable D call. Trimming took 8 bases from V and 2 from J, leaving 7 bases between them. The CDR3 extends over 11 amino acids. Germline V lookup: CDR1 MNHEY, CDR2 SMNVEV (reference sequence). CDR3 bases: TGTGCCAGCGGATATACCTACGAGCAGTACTTC. Its protein product is CASGYTYEQYF.

This clone was detected a few times. This sequence joins TRBV6-1 and TRBJ2-3; TRBD1 or TRBD2 may be the D gene (5 bases each). Trimming removed 3 bases from V and 2 bases from J, with 15 bases in between. Germline loops: CDR1 MNHNS, CDR2 SASEGT. CDR3 length: 16 amino acids. The CDR3 coding sequence is TGTGCCAGCAGTGATTTCCCAGAGGGGCACACAGATACGCAGTATTTT. Amino acid sequence: CASSDFPEGHTDTQYF.

The J gene is TRBJ1-4, the V gene TRBV11-2; D not resolved. Trimming stripped 6 bases from V and 4 bases from J, with 12 bases between. The CDR3 consists of 14 residues. Per germline, CDR1 SGHAT and CDR2 FQNNGV. In nucleotides, the CDR3 is TGTGCCAGCAGTAAAAAGGGTGGTAATGAAAAACTGTTTTTT. Translation: CASSKKGGNEKLFF.

V and J are TRBV14 and TRBJ1-4; 7 bases agree with TRBD1. The CDR3 is 15 residues long. The V segment lost 3 bases and the J segment 3 bases; nucleotides outside the gene matches: 4. The germline gives CDR1 SGHDN, CDR2 FVKESK. The DNA for the CDR3 is TGTGCCAGCAGCCACGACAGGGCGGCTAATGAAAAACTGTTTTTT. This gives the protein CASSHDRAANEKLFF.

This clone has just a few counts. The chain employs TRBV15 and TRBJ1-5; D perhaps matches TRBD1 (6 bases). Germline CDR1 reads LNHNV; CDR2 reads YYDKDF (reference sequence). This CDR3 spans 14 amino acids. V was clipped by 8 bases and J by 0 bases, with 11 bases between them. The CDR3 spells CATAGAFSNQPQHF. Here the CDR3 DNA reads TGTGCCACCGCAGGGGCCTTTAGCAATCAGCCCCAGCATTTT.

V usage is TRBV27 and J usage is TRBJ2-3, with 12 bases matching TRBD2. CDR1 is MNHEY and CDR2 is SMNVEV in the germline V gene (reference sequence). J lost 6 bases, V lost 5 bases, and 9 bases had no gene match. This CDR3 has 16 amino acids. CDR3: CASSEIRTSGTDTQYF. The CDR3 region has the DNA TGTGCCAGCAGTGAAATCCGGACTAGCGGGACGGATACGCAGTATTTT.